One sample yielded the 26 T cell receptor beta chains listed below, sequenced in a study of identical twins' blood T cells (dated by TCRdb to between 2011 and 2013). Receptor amplification or capture employed 5' RACE. TCRdb names Illumina Genome Analyzer IIx as the instrument used. TCRdb took the public reads, trimmed them with fastp at Q25, ran MiXCR for clone calling and kept in-frame beta chains. Rows merge per CDR3 protein into single entries with the most common DNA and genes. Across this sample there are 300,000 to 400,000 distinct CDR3 sequences, with roughly 27% seen only once. The top ten constitute 6% to 7% of the sample. Specimen: PBMCs. The receptors derive from a woman between 18 and 49 years old in good health.

This clonotype was counted a few times. The V gene is TRBV24-1, the J gene TRBJ2-3, with 11 bases aligning to TRBD1. The V gene end was trimmed by 3 bases and the J gene end by 4 bases; junction bases not matched to a gene: 8. The CDR3 covers 17 residues. The V gene's germline CDR1 is KGHDR and CDR2 SFDVKD. For the CDR3, the DNA is TGTGCCACCAGTGATCCAGGACAGGGGGCAGATCCAGATACGCAGTATTTT. It translates to CATSDPGQGADPDTQYF.

The chain joins TRBV20-1 to TRBJ1-2; the D gene is possibly TRBD1 (5 bases). Germline V gene sequence: CDR1 DFQATT, CDR2 SNEGSKA (reference sequence). Trimming took off 0 bases at V and 4 bases at J, with 9 bases between the two ends. This CDR3 spans 13 amino acids. This chain's CDR3 is CSARDRTLYGYTF. CDR3 sequence (DNA): TGCAGTGCTAGAGATAGGACACTCTATGGCTACACCTTC.

This clonotype has just a few counts. This chain links TRBV6-2 or TRBV6-3 with TRBJ2-3, with 8 bases matching TRBD2. CDR1 and CDR2 (germline): MNHEY, SVGEGT. The CDR3 is 14 amino acids. Unmatched junction bases numbered 5, after V lost 3 bases and J lost 6 bases. In nucleotides, the CDR3 is TGTGCCAGCAGTTATAGCGGGAAACTGGATACGCAGTATTTT. As protein: CASSYSGKLDTQYF.

Comment on this clonotype: A read error may produce the germline difference seen at one junction end. The chain joins TRBV29-1 to TRBJ1-1, with D perhaps matching TRBD1 (6 bases). Germline CDR1 SQVTM, CDR2 ANQGSEA. This CDR3 contains 13 residues. CDR3 amino acids: CSAARGQSAEDFF. DNA for the CDR3: TGCAGCGCAGCCCGGGGGCAAAGCGCTGAAGATTTCTTT.

The sample holds many counts of this clonotype. V and J are TRBV10-3 and TRBJ2-7, with TRBD2 matching over 9 bases. The CDR3 is made up of 18 amino acids. With V trimmed by 10 bases and J by 0 bases, 19 bases remained unmatched. Germline V gene data show CDR1 as ENHRY and CDR2 as SYGVKD. The CDR3 region is CATHPRLAGAGPSYEQYF. CDR3 coding DNA: TGTGCCACCCACCCAAGGTTAGCGGGAGCGGGCCCCTCCTACGAGCAGTACTTC.

Points on this clonotype: Since the CDR3 does not end with the conserved phenylalanine or tryptophan, this likely comes from a read error. CDR3 loop: CASSLYVGPNQPQHY. CDR3 sequence (DNA): TGTGCCAGCAGCTTGTATGTGGGGCCCAATCAGCCCCAGCATTAT. The chain joins TRBV5-6 to TRBJ1-5; TRBD1 might be the D (5 bases). The CDR3 covers 15 residues. Germline assignment: CDR1 SGHDT and CDR2 YYEEEE. Trimming cost V 1 base and J 3 bases, with 11 bases left between them.

Only a few counts were recorded for this clonotype. The CDR3 region has the DNA TGCAGTGCTAGAAGCGGGAAGTACTACGAGCAGTACTTC. This codes for CSARSGKYYEQYF. The chain employs TRBV20-1 and TRBJ2-7; 7 nucleotides agree with TRBD2. The trim removed 2 bases at V and 3 bases at J, leaving 4 bases unmatched. The CDR3 consists of 13 residues. Germline lookup yields CDR1 DFQATT and CDR2 SNEGSKA (reference sequence).

The chain has TRBV7-9 and TRBJ2-7, with a weak D call TRBD1 (5 bases). This CDR3 has 16 residues. Germline values: CDR1 SEHNR, CDR2 FQNEAQ (reference sequence). The ends were cut back, 5 bases at V and 2 bases at J, with 19 bases in the middle. CDR3 loop: CASSLSWGEMTYEQYF. The CDR3 bases are TGTGCCAGCAGCCTTTCCTGGGGCGAAATGACCTACGAGCAGTACTTC. Together with reference TRBV7-9 and TRBJ2-7, the CDR3 gives the full variable domain: DTGVSQNPRHKITKRGQNVTFRCDPISEHNRLYWYRQTLGQGPEFLTYFQNEAQLEKSRLLSDRFSAERPKGSFSTLEIQRTEQGDSAMYLCASSLSWGEMTYEQYFGPGTRLTVT.

This clonotype was found a few times. The gene calls are TRBV19 and TRBJ2-1; no firm D call. V lost 4 bases to trimming and J lost 5 bases, with 12 bases between them. This CDR3 comprises 14 residues. The germline CDR1 and CDR2 sequences are LNHDA and SQIVND (reference sequence). The CDR3 DNA follows: TGTGCCAGTAGTAGAACACGGACGAACAATGAGCAGTTCTTC. As protein: CASSRTRTNNEQFF.

This chain connects TRBV6-1 to TRBJ1-5; D remains unclear. V lost 6 bases, J lost 5 bases, and 14 bases lay in between. Germline CDR1 MNHNS, CDR2 SASEGT. The CDR3 is 14 residues long. CDR3 sequence (DNA): TGTGCCAGCAGCGAGTCATGGCAGGATCAGCCCCAGCATTTT. This translates into CASSESWQDQPQHF.

This clonotype was seen more than once but under ten times. The rearrangement links TRBV5-6 to TRBJ1-3; D unresolved. V shed 3 bases and J shed 5 bases, with 15 bases lying between them. The CDR3 loop spans 15 amino acids. The germline gives CDR1 SGHDT, CDR2 YYEEEE. CDR3 region: CASSWTGGRRNTIYF. The CDR3 nucleotides read TGTGCCAGCAGCTGGACCGGCGGAAGAAGAAACACCATATATTTT.

This clonotype was observed a few times. V usage is TRBV7-2 and J usage is TRBJ1-5; maybe TRBD1 (6 bases). The CDR3 runs 16 residues. Germline lookup yields CDR1 SGHTA and CDR2 FQGNSA. The V and J ends lost 5 bases and 4 bases respectively, with 18 bases between them. CDR3 coding DNA: TGTGCCAGCAGCCGTCGCTCGGACAGCTTAAATCAGCCCCAGCATTTT. Translated, it gives CASSRRSDSLNQPQHF.

Regarding this clonotype: Being one base from a much bigger clone, this may be a read error. V usage is TRBV6-5 and J usage is TRBJ2-1; D is uncertain. Germline loops: CDR1 MNHEY, CDR2 SVGAGI. The CDR3 runs to 11 residues. CDR3 nucleotide sequence: TGTGCCAGCAGTTACTACAATGATCAGTTCTTC. Protein: CASSYYNDQFF.

The chain links TRBV20-1 to TRBJ2-1; 13 bases are a match to TRBD2. The V gene's germline CDR1 is DFQATT and CDR2 SNEGSKA (reference sequence). Trimming took 6 bases from V and 2 from J; bases not matched to a gene: 1. The CDR3 totals 14 residues. CDR3 amino acids: CSATSGGPYNEQFF. The CDR3 region has the DNA TGCAGTGCGACTAGCGGGGGGCCCTACAATGAGCAGTTCTTC.

This rearrangement joins TRBV6-2 or TRBV6-3 to TRBJ1-5; 9 bases match TRBD1. The junction had 5 bases not matched to a gene; V was cut back by 4 bases and J by 7 bases. The CDR3 runs to 14 residues. CDR1 is MNHEY and CDR2 is SVGEGT in the germline V gene. The CDR3: CASSLTGGRQPQHF. DNA of the CDR3: TGTGCCAGCAGTTTGACAGGGGGGAGACAGCCCCAGCATTTT.

This clonotype was counted at least ten times. The chain combines TRBV18 with TRBJ1-4; D might be TRBD1 (5 bases). From germline, CDR1 is KGHSH and CDR2 LQKENI. With 3 bases removed from V and 5 bases from J, the gap between germline ends came to 13 bases. This CDR3 region has 15 residues. The CDR3 loop reads CASSPVRVANEKLFF. CDR3 in DNA: TGTGCCAGCTCACCCGTCAGGGTTGCAAATGAAAAACTGTTTTTT.

A few counts support this clonotype. This CDR3 is CASSFTIGQQETQYF. CDR3 coding DNA: TGTGCCAGCAGTTTCACTATCGGACAGCAAGAGACCCAGTACTTC. The chain recombines TRBV6-2 or TRBV6-3 with TRBJ2-5, with a tentative D call TRBD1 (6 bases). Germline V lookup: CDR1 MNHEY, CDR2 SVGEGT. V lost 4 bases, J lost 2 bases, and 14 bases lay in between. The CDR3 runs to 15 residues.

The table lists this clonotype with a few counts. The chain combines TRBV20-1 with TRBJ1-4; TRBD1 matches at 10 bases. V was pared by 6 bases and J by 7 bases, with 5 bases of the junction left unmatched. Germline values: CDR1 DFQATT, CDR2 SNEGSKA (reference sequence). This CDR3 comprises 13 residues. The CDR3 nucleotides are TGCAGTGCCAGGACAGGGGGAGGTGAAAAACTGTTTTTT. Encoded protein: CSARTGGGEKLFF.

Regarding this clonotype: The junction departs from the called germline gene at one end, perhaps through a read error. This chain uses TRBV9 with TRBJ2-5; D is perhaps TRBD2 (5 bases). Germline V lookup: CDR1 SGDLS, CDR2 YYNGEE. The CDR3 consists of 10 residues. As DNA, the CDR3 is TGTGCCCGTAATAACCCGGGATTGGTCTTC. Its protein is CARNNPGLVF.

The V and J genes are TRBV5-1 and TRBJ1-2; no clear D gene. The length of the CDR3 is 11 residues. Germline CDR1 reads SGHRS; CDR2 reads YFSETQ. Deletions cut 1 base from V and 14 bases from J, with 12 bases between. The CDR3 nucleotides are TGCGCCAGCAGCTTGTTGGGGAGTCCAACCTTC. It specifies CASSLLGSPTF. Combining the CDR3 with reference TRBV5-1 and TRBJ1-2 gives the whole variable domain KAGVTQTPRYLIKTRGQQVTLSCSPISGHRSVSWYQQTPGQGLQFLFEYFSETQRNKGNFPGRFSGRQFSNSRSEMNVSTLELGDSALYLCASSLLGSPTFGSGTRLTVV.

This clonotype was seen a few times. The chain combines TRBV6-5 with TRBJ1-2, with no clear D. Between the trimmed V and J ends, which lost 6 bases and 5 bases, there was a span of 10 bases. Germline CDR1 and CDR2: MNHEY and SVGAGI. The CDR3 is made up of 12 amino acids. The chain's CDR3 is CASSTTEYGYTF. The CDR3 DNA is TGTGCCAGCAGCACGACCGAATATGGCTACACCTTC.

V and J are TRBV5-1 and TRBJ1-6; D might be TRBD1 (5 bases). CDR1 and CDR2 (germline): SGHRS, YFSETQ. The CDR3 spans 16 residues. Trimming left V 4 bases short and J 13 bases short, with 24 bases between. CDR3 sequence (DNA): TGCGCCAGCAGCCCGACACCTTTAGGGGCGGATCGCCCCCTCCACTTT. Its protein is CASSPTPLGADRPLHF.

The chain couples TRBV6-6 to TRBJ2-7, with D unresolved. This CDR3 spans 13 amino acids. The ends were cut back, 3 bases at V and 1 base at J, with 7 bases in the middle. The germline V gene has CDR1 MNHNY and CDR2 SVGAGI (reference sequence). CDR3 region: CASSYDRSYEQYF. CDR3 nucleotides: TGTGCCAGCAGTTATGACCGATCCTACGAGCAGTACTTC.

CDR3 DNA sequence: TGTGCCAGTAGTACCACACTAGCGGGAACCTGGGAGCTGTTTTTT. It translates to CASSTTLAGTWELFF. The gene calls are TRBV19 and TRBJ2-2; 10 bases are shared with TRBD2. The CDR3 consists of 15 residues. V shed 4 bases, J shed 9 bases, and the junction held 8 bases outside the gene matches. CDR1 and CDR2 (germline): LNHDA, SQIVND (reference sequence).

Many counts were recorded for this clonotype. V is TRBV2 and J is TRBJ1-1, with D possibly being TRBD1 (5 bases). V was trimmed by 7 bases and J by 3 bases, leaving 15 bases between them. The CDR3 runs to 14 residues. The germline CDR1 and CDR2 sequences are SNHLY and FYNNEI. The CDR3 DNA follows: TGTGCCAGCACCCTAGGGGTCAGGGACACTGAAGCTTTCTTT. Residues: CASTLGVRDTEAFF. Based on the CDR3 plus reference TRBV2 and TRBJ1-1, the full variable domain is EPEVTQTPSHQVTQMGQEVILRCVPISNHLYFYWYRQILGQKVEFLVSFYNNEISEKSEIFDDQFSVERPDGSNFTLKIRSTKLEDSAMYFCASTLGVRDTEAFFGQGTRLTVV.

The CDR3 protein is CAWTGRRLVGYTF. CDR3 DNA sequence: TGTGCCTGGACCGGGAGACGGCTTGTGGGCTACACCTTC. This sequence joins TRBV30 and TRBJ1-2; D is ambiguous. This CDR3 has 13 amino acids. In germline, CDR1 is GTSNPN, CDR2 SVGIG (reference sequence). V was shortened by 4 bases and J by 8 bases, with 17 bases between the two germline ends.